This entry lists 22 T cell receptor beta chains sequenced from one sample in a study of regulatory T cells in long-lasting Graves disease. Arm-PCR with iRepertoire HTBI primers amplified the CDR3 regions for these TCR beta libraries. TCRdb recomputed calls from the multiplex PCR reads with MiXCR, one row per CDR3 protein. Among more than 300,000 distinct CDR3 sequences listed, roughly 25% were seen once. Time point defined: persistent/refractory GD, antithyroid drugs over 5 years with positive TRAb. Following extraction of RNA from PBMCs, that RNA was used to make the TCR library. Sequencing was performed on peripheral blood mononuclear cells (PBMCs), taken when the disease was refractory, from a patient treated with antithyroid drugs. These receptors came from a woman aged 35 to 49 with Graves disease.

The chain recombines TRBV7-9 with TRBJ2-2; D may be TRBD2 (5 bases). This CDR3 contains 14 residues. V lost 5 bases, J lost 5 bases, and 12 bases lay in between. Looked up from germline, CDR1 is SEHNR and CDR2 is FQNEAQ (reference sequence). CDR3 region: CASSPEGRTGELFF. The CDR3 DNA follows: TGTGCCAGCAGCCCAGAGGGCAGAACCGGGGAGCTGTTTTTT. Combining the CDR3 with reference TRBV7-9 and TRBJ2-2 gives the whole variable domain DTGVSQNPRHKITKRGQNVTFRCDPISEHNRLYWYRQTLGQGPEFLTYFQNEAQLEKSRLLSDRFSAERPKGSFSTLEIQRTEQGDSAMYLCASSPEGRTGELFFGEGSRLTVL.

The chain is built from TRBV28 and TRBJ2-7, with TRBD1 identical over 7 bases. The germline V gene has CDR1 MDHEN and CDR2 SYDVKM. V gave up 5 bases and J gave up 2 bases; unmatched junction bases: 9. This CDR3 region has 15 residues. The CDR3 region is CASSPRQGFTYEQYF. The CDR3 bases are TGTGCCAGCAGTCCCCGACAGGGTTTCACCTACGAGCAGTACTTC.

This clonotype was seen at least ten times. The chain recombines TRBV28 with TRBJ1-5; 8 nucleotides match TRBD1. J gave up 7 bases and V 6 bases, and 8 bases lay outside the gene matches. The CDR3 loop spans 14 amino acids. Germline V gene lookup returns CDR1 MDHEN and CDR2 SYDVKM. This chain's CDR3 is CASRDREGGQPQHF. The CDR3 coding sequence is TGTGCCAGCAGGGACAGGGAAGGGGGACAGCCCCAGCATTTT. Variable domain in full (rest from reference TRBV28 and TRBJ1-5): DVKVTQSSRYLVKRTGEKVFLECVQDMDHENMFWYRQDPGLGLRLIYFSYDVKMKEKGDIPEGYSVSREKKERFSLILESASTNQTSMYLCASRDREGGQPQHFGDGTRLSIL.

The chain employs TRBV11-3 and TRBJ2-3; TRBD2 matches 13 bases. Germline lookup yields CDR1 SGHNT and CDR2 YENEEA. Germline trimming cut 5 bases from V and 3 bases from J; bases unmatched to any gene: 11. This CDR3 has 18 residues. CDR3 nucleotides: TGTGCCAGCAGCACTCTAAAAATGACTAGCGGGAGGACAGATACGCAGTATTTT. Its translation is CASSTLKMTSGRTDTQYF.

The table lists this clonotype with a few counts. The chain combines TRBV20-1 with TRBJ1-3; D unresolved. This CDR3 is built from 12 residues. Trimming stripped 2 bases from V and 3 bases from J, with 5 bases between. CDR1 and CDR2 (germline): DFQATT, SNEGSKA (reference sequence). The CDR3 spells CSARFDGNTIYF. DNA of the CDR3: TGCAGTGCTAGATTTGATGGAAACACCATATATTTT.

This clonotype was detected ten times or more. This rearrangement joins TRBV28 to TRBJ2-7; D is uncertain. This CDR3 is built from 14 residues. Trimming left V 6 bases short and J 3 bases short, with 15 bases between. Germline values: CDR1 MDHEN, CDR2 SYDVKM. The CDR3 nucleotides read TGTGCCAGCAGCCCCGGACGTCTCCTCTACGAGCAGTACTTC. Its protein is CASSPGRLLYEQYF.

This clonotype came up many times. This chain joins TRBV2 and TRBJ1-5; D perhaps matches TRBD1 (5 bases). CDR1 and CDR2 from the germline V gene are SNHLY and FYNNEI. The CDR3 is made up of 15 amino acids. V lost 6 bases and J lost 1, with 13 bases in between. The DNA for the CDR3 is TGTGCCAGCAGATCGGGGGGGACCAGCAATCAGCCCCAGCATTTT. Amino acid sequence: CASRSGGTSNQPQHF.

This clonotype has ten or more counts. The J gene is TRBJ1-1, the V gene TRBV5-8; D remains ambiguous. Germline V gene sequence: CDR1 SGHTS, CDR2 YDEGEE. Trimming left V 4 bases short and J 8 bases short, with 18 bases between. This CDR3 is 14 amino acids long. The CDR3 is CASSLSSRLGEAFF. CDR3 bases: TGTGCCAGCAGCCTCTCCTCCAGGTTAGGAGAAGCTTTCTTT.

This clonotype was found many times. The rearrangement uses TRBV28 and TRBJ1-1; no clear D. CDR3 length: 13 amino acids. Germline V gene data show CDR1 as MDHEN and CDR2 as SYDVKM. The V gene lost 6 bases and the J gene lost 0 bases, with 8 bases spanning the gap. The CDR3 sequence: CASSFGLNTEAFF. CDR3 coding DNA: TGTGCCAGCAGCTTCGGGCTGAACACTGAAGCTTTCTTT. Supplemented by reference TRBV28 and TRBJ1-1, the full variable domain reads DVKVTQSSRYLVKRTGEKVFLECVQDMDHENMFWYRQDPGLGLRLIYFSYDVKMKEKGDIPEGYSVSREKKERFSLILESASTNQTSMYLCASSFGLNTEAFFGQGTRLTVV.

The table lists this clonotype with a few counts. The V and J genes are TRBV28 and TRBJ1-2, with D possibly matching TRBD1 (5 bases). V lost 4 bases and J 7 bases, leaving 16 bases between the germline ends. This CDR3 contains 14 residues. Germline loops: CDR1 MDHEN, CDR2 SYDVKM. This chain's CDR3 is CASSSPEGRGGYTF. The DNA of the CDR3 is TGTGCCAGCAGTTCCCCGGAGGGGCGGGGTGGCTACACCTTC.

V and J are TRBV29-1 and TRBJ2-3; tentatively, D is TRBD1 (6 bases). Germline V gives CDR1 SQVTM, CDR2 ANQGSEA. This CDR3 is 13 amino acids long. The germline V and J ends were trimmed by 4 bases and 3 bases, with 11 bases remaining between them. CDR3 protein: CSVVGGATDTQYF. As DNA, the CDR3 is TGCAGCGTTGTAGGGGGAGCGACAGATACGCAGTATTTT.

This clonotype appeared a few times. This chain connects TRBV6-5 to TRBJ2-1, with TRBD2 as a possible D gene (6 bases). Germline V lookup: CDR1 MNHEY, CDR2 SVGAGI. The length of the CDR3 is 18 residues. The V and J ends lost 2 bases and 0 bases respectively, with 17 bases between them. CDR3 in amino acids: CASSYPFPGRSSYNEQFF. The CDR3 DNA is TGTGCCAGCAGTTACCCCTTTCCCGGGAGAAGCTCCTACAATGAGCAGTTCTTC.

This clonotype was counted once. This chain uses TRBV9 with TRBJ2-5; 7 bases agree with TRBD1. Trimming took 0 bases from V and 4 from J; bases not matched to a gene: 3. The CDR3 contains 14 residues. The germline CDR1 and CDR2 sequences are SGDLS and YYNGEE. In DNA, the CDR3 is TGTGCCAGCAGCGTAGACTCAGGGGGAGAGACCCAGTACTTC. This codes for CASSVDSGGETQYF.

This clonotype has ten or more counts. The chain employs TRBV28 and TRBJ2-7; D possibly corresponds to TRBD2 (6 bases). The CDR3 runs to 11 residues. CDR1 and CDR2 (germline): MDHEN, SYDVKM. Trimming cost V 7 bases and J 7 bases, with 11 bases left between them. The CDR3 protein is CASNGSWEQYF. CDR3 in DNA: TGTGCCAGCAACGGGAGTTGGGAGCAGTACTTC.

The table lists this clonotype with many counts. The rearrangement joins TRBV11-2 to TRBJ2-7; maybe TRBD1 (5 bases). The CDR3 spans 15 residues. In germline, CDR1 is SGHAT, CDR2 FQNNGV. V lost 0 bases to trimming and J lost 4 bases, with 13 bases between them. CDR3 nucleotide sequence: TGTGCCAGCAGCTTAGACGCTCCCCAGGGTTACGAGCAGTACTTC. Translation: CASSLDAPQGYEQYF. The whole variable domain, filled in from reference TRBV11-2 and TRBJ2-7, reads EAGVAQSPRYKIIEKRQSVAFWCNPISGHATLYWYQQILGQGPKLLIQFQNNGVVDDSQLPKDRFSAERLKGVDSTLKIQPAKLEDSAVYLCASSLDAPQGYEQYFGPGTRLTVT.

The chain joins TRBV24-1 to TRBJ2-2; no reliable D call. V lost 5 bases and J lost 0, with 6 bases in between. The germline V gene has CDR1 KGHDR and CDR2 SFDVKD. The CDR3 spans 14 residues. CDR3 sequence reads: CATSGAPNTGELFF. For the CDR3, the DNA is TGTGCCACCAGTGGGGCCCCGAACACCGGGGAGCTGTTTTTT.

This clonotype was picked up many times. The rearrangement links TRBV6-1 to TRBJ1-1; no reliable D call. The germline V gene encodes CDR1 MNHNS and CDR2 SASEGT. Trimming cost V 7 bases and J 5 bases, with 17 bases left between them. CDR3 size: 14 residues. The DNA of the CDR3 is TGTGCCAGCACTAGCACCACCCGAGGTACTGAAGCTTTCTTT. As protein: CASTSTTRGTEAFF.

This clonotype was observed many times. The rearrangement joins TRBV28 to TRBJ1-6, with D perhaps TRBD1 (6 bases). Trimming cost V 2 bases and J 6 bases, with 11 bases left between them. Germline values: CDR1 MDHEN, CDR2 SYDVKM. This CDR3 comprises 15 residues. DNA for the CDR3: TGTGCCAGCAGTTTAGGGCCAGGGGCTAATTCACCCCTCCACTTT. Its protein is CASSLGPGANSPLHF.

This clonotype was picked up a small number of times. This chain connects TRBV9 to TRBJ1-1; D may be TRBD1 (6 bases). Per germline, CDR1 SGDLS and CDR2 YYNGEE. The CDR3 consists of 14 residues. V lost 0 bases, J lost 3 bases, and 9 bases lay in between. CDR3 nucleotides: TGTGCCAGCAGCGTAGTTTCAGGGGACACTGAAGCTTTCTTT. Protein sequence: CASSVVSGDTEAFF.

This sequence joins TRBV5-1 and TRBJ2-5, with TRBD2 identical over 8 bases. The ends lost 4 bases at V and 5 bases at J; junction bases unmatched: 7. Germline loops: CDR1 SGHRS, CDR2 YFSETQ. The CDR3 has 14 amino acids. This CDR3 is CASSPGGGPETQYF. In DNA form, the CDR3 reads TGCGCCAGCAGCCCCGGCGGGGGGCCTGAGACCCAGTACTTC. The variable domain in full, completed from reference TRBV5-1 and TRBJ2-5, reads KAGVTQTPRYLIKTRGQQVTLSCSPISGHRSVSWYQQTPGQGLQFLFEYFSETQRNKGNFPGRFSGRQFSNSRSEMNVSTLELGDSALYLCASSPGGGPETQYFGPGTRLLVL.

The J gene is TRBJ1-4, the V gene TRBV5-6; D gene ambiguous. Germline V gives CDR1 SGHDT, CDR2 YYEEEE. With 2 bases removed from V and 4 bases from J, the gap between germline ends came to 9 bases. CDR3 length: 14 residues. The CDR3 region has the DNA TGTGCCAGCAGCTTACCGGACCTTAATGAAAAACTGTTTTTT. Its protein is CASSLPDLNEKLFF.

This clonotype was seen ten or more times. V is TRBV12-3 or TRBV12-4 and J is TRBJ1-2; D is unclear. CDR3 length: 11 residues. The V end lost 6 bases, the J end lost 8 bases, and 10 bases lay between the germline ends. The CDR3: CASRVNTGYTF. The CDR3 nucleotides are TGTGCCAGCAGAGTTAACACCGGCTACACCTTC.